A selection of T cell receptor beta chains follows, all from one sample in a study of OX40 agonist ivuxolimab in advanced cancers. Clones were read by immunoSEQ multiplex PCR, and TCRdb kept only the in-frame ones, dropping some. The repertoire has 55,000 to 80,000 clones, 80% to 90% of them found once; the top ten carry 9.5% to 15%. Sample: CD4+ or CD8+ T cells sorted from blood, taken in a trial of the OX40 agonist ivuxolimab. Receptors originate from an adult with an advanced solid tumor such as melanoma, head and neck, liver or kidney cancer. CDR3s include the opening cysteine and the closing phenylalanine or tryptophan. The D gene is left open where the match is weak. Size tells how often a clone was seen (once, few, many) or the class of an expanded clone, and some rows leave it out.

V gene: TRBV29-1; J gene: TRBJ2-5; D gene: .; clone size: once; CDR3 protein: CSVGDPTGQETQYF; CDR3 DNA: TGCAGCGTTGGAGACCCTACAGGGCAAGAGACCCAGTACTTC
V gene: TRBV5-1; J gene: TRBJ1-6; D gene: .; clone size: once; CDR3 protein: CASRDYNSPLHF; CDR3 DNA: TGCGCCAGCAGGGACTATAATTCACCCCTCCACTTT
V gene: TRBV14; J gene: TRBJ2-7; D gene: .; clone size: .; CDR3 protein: CASSPRAFDEQYF; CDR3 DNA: TGTGCCAGCAGTCCGAGAGCGTTCGACGAGCAGTACTTC
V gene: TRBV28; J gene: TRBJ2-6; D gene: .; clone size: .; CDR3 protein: CASSFWSGPGSIPSGANVLTF; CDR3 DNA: TGTGCCAGCAGTTTTTGGTCGGGACCGGGCAGCATACCCTCTGGGGCCAACGTCCTGACTTTC
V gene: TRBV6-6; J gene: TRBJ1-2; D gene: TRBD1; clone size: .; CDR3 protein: CASSYSGQNYGYTF; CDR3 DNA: TGTGCCAGCAGTTACTCGGGACAGAACTATGGCTACACCTTC
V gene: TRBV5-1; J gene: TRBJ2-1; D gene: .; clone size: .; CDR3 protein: CASSLASEGFVF; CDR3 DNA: TGCGCCAGCAGCTTGGCCAGTGAGGGTTTTGTCTTC
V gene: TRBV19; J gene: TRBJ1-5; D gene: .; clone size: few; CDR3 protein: CASSIVFGGNQPQHF; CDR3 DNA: TGTGCCAGTAGTATCGTCTTTGGCGGGAATCAGCCCCAGCATTTT
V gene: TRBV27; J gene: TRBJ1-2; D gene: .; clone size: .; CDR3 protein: CASSPGGGFYGYTF; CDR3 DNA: TGTGCCAGCAGTCCCGGAGGCGGATTCTATGGCTACACCTTC
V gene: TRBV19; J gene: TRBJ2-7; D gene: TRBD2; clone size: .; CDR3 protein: CASSGLAGGDEQYF; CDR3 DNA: TGTGCCAGTAGTGGGCTAGCGGGAGGAGACGAGCAGTACTTC
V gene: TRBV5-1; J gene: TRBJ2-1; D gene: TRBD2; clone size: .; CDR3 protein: CASSLGTAGLVIYNEQFF; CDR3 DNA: TGCGCCAGCAGCTTGGGGACAGCGGGACTAGTAATTTACAATGAGCAGTTCTTC
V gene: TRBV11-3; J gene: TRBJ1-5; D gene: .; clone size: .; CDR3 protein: CASSQPGYLFQPQHF; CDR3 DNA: TGTGCCAGCAGCCAACCTGGGTACCTGTTCCAGCCCCAGCATTTT
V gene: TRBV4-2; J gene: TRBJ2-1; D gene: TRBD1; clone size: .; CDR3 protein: CASSQEGQGWNEQFF; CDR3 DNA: TGTGCCAGCAGCCAAGAGGGACAGGGGTGGAATGAGCAGTTCTTC
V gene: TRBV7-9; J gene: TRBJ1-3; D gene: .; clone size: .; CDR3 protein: CASSGWTVPGNTIYF; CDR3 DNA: TGTGCCAGCAGCGGCTGGACAGTCCCAGGAAACACCATATATTTT
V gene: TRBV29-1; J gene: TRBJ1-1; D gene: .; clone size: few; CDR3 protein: CSVEVPGTTNTEAFF; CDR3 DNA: TGCAGCGTTGAAGTCCCCGGGACAACGAACACTGAAGCTTTCTTT
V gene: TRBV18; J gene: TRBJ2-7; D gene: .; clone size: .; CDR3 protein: CASSSDNYEQYF; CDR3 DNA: TGTGCCAGCTCATCTGACAACTACGAGCAGTACTTC
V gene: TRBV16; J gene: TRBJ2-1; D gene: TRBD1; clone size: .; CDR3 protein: CASSHGTAWPFNEQFF; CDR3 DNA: TGTGCCAGCAGCCACGGGACAGCCTGGCCTTTCAATGAGCAGTTCTTC
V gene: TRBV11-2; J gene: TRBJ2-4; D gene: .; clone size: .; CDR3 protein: CASSTWTEEGVNIQYF; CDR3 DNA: TGTGCCAGCAGCACCTGGACAGAGGAGGGCGTGAACATTCAGTACTTC
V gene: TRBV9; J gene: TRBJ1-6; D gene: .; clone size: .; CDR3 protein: CASSVEGGSSYNSPLHF; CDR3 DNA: TGTGCCAGCAGCGTAGAGGGGGGTTCGTCCTATAATTCACCCCTCCACTTT
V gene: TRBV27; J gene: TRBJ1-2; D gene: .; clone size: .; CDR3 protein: CASSLYGQGRGYTF; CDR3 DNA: TGTGCCAGCAGTTTATATGGTCAGGGTCGTGGCTACACCTTC
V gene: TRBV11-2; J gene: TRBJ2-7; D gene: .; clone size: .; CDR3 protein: CASSYSYEQYF; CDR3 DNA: TGTGCCAGCAGCTACTCCTACGAGCAGTACTTC
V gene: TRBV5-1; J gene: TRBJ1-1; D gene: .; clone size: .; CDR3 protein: CASSLGFAGVFAEAFF; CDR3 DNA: TGCGCCAGCAGCTTGGGTTTTGCGGGGGTATTCGCTGAAGCTTTCTTT
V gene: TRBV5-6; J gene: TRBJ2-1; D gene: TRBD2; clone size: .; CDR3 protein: CASSRLAGFEDEQFF; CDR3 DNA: TGTGCCAGCAGCAGACTAGCGGGATTTGAGGATGAGCAGTTCTTC
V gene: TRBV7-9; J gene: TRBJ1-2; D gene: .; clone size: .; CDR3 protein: CASSLAIGEPNYGYTF; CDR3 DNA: TGTGCCAGCAGCTTAGCGATAGGCGAACCTAACTATGGCTACACCTTC
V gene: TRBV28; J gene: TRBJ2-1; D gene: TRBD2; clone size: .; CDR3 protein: CASSLRLAGGNEQFF; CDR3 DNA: TGTGCCAGCAGTCTTAGGCTAGCGGGAGGCAATGAGCAGTTCTTC
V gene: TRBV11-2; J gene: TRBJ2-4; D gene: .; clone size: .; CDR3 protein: CASSNWEVAKNIQYF; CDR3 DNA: TGTGCCAGCAGCAACTGGGAGGTAGCCAAAAACATTCAGTACTTC
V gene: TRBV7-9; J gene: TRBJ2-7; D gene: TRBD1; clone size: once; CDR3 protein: CASSLVPGQGSSYEQYF; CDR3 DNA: TGTGCCAGCAGCTTAGTTCCAGGACAGGGAAGTAGCTACGAGCAGTACTTC
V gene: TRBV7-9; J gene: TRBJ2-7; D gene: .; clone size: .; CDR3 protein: CASSLASSYEQYF; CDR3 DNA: TGTGCCAGCAGCTTAGCTAGCAGCTACGAGCAGTACTTC
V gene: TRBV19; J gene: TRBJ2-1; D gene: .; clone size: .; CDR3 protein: CASSFTNYNEQFF; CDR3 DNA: TGTGCCAGTAGTTTCACTAACTACAATGAGCAGTTCTTC
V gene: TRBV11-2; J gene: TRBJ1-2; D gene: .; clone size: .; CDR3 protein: CASSPMYTGNGYTF; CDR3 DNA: TGTGCCAGCAGCCCGATGTATACGGGGAATGGCTACACCTTC
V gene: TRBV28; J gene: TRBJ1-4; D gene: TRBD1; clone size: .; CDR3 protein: CASSLSRGLQLFF; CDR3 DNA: TGTGCCAGCAGTTTAAGCAGGGGGCTCCAACTGTTTTTT
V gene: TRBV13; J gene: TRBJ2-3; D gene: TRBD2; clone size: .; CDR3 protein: CASSSSGRSYTQYF; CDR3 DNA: TGTGCCAGCAGCTCTAGCGGGAGGTCGTATACGCAGTATTTT
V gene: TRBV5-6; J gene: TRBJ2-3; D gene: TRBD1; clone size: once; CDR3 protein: CASSWDRASTDTQYF; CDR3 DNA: TGTGCCAGCAGCTGGGACAGGGCTAGCACAGATACGCAGTATTTT
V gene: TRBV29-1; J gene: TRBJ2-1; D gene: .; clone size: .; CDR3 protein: CSVEGWETVSYNEQFF; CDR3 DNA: TGCAGCGTTGAAGGCTGGGAGACAGTCTCCTACAATGAGCAGTTCTTC
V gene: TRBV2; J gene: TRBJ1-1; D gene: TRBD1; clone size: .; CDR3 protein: CASSRPTGGNTEAFF; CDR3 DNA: TGTGCCAGCAGTAGGCCGACAGGGGGTAACACTGAAGCTTTCTTT
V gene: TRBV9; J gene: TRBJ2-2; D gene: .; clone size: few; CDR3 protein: CASTGFSAGTGELFF; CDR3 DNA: TGTGCCAGCACCGGTTTCTCGGCGGGGACCGGGGAGCTGTTTTTT
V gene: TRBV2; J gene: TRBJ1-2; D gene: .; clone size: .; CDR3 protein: CASSDPRAGEYGYTF; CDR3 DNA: TGTGCCAGCAGTGACCCACGAGCAGGGGAATATGGCTACACCTTC
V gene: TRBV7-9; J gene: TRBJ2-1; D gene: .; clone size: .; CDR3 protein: CASSLAGGEQFF; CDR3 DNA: TGTGCCAGCAGCTTAGCGGGAGGTGAGCAGTTCTTC
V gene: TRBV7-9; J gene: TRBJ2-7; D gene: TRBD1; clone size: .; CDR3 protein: CASSFPDRVDEQYF; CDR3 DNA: TGTGCCAGCAGCTTCCCGGACAGGGTTGACGAGCAGTACTTC
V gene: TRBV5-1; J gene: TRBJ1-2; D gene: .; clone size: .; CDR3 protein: CASSLFGSQDYGYTF; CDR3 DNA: TGCGCCAGCAGCTTGTTTGGCAGTCAGGACTATGGCTACACCTTC
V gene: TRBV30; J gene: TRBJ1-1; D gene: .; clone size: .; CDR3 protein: CAWDLGGNTEAFF; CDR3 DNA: TGTGCCTGGGACCTCGGCGGGAACACTGAAGCTTTCTTT
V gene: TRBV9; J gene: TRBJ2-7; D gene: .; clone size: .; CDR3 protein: CASSGSTGLVFF; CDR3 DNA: TGTGCCAGCAGCGGTAGTACAGGCTTAGTCTTCTTC
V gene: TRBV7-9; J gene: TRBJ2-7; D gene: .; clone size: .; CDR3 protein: CASSLAQGYEQYF; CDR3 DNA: TGTGCCAGCAGCTTAGCGCAGGGCTACGAGCAGTACTTC
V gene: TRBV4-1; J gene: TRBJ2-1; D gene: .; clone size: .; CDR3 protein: CASSQDGYNEQFF; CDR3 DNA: TGCGCCAGCAGCCAAGATGGGTACAATGAGCAGTTCTTC
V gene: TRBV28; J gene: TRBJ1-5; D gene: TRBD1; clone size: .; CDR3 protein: CASRIYRGSNQPQHF; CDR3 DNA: TGTGCCAGCAGAATATACAGGGGTAGCAATCAGCCCCAGCATTTT
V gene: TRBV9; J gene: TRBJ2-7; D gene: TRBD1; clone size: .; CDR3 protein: CASSVDRGYEQYF; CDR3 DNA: TGTGCCAGCAGCGTAGACAGGGGCTACGAGCAGTACTTC
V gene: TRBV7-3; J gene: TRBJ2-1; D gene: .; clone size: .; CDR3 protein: CASSYTPGLSYNEQFF; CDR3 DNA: TGTGCCAGCAGCTACACCCCAGGGCTCTCCTACAATGAGCAGTTCTTC
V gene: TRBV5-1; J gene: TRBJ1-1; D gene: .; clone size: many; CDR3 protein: CASGTGGVTEAFF; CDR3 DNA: TGCGCCAGCGGTACAGGTGGGGTCACTGAAGCTTTCTTT
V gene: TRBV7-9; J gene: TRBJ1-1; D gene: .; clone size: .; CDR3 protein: CASSLVGSEAFF; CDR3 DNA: TGTGCCAGCAGCTTAGTGGGTTCTGAAGCTTTCTTT
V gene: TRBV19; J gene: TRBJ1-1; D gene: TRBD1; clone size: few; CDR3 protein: CASRTGQFMNTEAFF; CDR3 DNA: TGTGCCAGTAGGACGGGACAGTTCATGAACACTGAAGCTTTCTTT
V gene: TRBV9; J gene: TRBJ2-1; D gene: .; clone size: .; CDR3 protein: CASSVSGVYNDEQFF; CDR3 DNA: TGTGCCAGCAGTGTGTCGGGAGTTTATAACGATGAGCAGTTCTTC
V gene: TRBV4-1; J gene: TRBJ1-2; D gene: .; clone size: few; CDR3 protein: CASSAGQNSPYTF; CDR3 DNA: TGCGCCAGCAGCGCAGGACAGAACTCCCCTTACACCTTC
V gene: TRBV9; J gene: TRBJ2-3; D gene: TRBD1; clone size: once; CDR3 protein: CASSVGWTGYTDTQYF; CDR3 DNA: TGTGCCAGCAGCGTCGGCTGGACAGGGTACACAGATACGCAGTATTTT
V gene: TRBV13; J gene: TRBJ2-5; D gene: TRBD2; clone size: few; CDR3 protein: CASSLRLAGIEETQYF; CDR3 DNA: TGTGCCAGCAGCTTACGACTAGCGGGGATCGAAGAGACCCAGTACTTC
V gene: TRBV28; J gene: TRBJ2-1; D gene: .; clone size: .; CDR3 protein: CASSPGRSYNEQFF; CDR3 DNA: TGTGCCAGCAGTCCCGGGAGATCCTACAATGAGCAGTTCTTC
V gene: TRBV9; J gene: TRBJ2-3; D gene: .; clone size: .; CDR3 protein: CASSSSGGGADTQYF; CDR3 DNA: TGTGCCAGCAGCTCCTCAGGAGGGGGAGCAGATACGCAGTATTTT
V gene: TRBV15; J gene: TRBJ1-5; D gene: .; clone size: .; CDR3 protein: CATSGYSNQPQHF; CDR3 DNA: TGTGCCACCTCAGGGTATAGCAATCAGCCCCAGCATTTT
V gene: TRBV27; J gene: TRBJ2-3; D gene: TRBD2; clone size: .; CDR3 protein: CASSSGTSTQYF; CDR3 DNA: TGTGCCAGCAGTTCCGGGACTAGCACGCAGTATTTT
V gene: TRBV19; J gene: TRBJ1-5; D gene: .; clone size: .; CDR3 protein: CASSDTLGPAQPQHF; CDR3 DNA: TGTGCCAGTAGTGATACCCTTGGACCCGCTCAGCCCCAGCATTTT
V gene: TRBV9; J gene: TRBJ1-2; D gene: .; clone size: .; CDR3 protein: CASSPFEGSYGYTF; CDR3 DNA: TGTGCCAGCAGCCCTTTCGAGGGGAGCTATGGCTACACCTTC
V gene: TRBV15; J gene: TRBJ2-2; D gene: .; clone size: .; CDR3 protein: CATSRVPGHTGELFF; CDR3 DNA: TGTGCCACCAGCAGAGTCCCAGGGCACACCGGGGAGCTGTTTTTT